This TCR beta chain was found in a study of CD8 T cells in ankylosing spondylitis. CDR3 length: 14 residues. Germline lookup yields CDR1 SQVTM and CDR2 ANQGSEA. Deletions cut 1 base from V and 4 bases from J, with 12 bases between. Study results and caveats: The study identified a TCR beta motif of fewer than 10 highly homologous variants that appeared characteristic of ankylosing spondylitis blood.

In its sample, this clonotype was seen many times. Antigen: not known. TCRdb reprocessed the 5' RACE reads via MiXCR and lists one record per CDR3 protein. The sample has approximately 400,000 distinct CDR3 sequences; under 20% are singletons. The V and J genes are TRBV29-1 and TRBJ2-3, with D possibly TRBD1 on 5 matching bases. Material: blood, either unsorted or a sorted T cell fraction (not recorded which). This clonotype was obtained from a male donor with ankylosing spondylitis. CDR3: CSVEGSGKADTQYF. The CDR3 bases are TGCAGCGTTGAAGGGTCAGGGAAGGCAGATACGCAGTATTTT.